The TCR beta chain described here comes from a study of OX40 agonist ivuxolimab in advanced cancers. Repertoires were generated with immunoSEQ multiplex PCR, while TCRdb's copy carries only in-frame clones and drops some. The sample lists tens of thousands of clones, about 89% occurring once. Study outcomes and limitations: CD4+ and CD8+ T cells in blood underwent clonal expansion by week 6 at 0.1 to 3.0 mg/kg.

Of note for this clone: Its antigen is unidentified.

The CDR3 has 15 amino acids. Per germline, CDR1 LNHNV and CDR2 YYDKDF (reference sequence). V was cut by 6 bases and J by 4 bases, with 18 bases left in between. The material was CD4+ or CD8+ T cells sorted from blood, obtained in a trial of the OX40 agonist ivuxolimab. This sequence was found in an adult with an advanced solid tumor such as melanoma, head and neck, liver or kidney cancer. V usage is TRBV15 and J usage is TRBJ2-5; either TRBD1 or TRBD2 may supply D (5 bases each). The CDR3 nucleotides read TGTGCCACCAGTCGAACCGGGACCTATCGAGAGACCCAGTACTTC. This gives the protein CATSRTGTYRETQYF.